These 7 T cell receptor beta chains share one sample of origin, sequenced in a study of T cells after yellow fever vaccination. TCRdb fed the 5' RACE reads into MiXCR, producing one record per CDR3 protein. The sample has a few hundred thousand distinct CDR3 sequences; 6.8% are singletons. Sequencing was performed on PBMCs, taken 35 to 50 days after the first yellow fever vaccination. Source of these receptors: a man aged 18 to 30 who received the YFV17D yellow fever vaccine.

This clonotype came up a few times. This rearrangement joins TRBV27 to TRBJ1-2; TRBD1 might be the D (5 bases). The CDR3 length is 15 residues. In germline, CDR1 is MNHEY, CDR2 SMNVEV (reference sequence). With 7 bases removed from V and 4 bases from J, the gap between germline ends came to 19 bases. As DNA, the CDR3 is TGTGCCAGCAAGGGGAAGGTAGGGGCTGCCTATGGCTACACCTTC. Translated: CASKGKVGAAYGYTF.

This clonotype was detected ten times or more. The V and J genes are TRBV5-1 and TRBJ2-3; 11 bases are shared with TRBD2. CDR1 and CDR2 (germline): SGHRS, YFSETQ. The CDR3 has 15 amino acids. The J segment lost 1 base and the V segment lost 2 bases, leaving 0 bases of the junction unmatched. DNA of the CDR3: TGCGCCAGCAGCTTACTAGCGGGGGGCACAGATACGCAGTATTTT. Translation gives CASSLLAGGTDTQYF. The whole variable domain, remainder taken from reference TRBV5-1 and TRBJ2-3, is KAGVTQTPRYLIKTRGQQVTLSCSPISGHRSVSWYQQTPGQGLQFLFEYFSETQRNKGNFPGRFSGRQFSNSRSEMNVSTLELGDSALYLCASSLLAGGTDTQYFGPGTRLTVL.

The CDR3 nucleotides are TGTGCCAGCAGCCAAGGAGGACTAGCGGGGGGGTACACAGATACGCAGTATTTT. This encodes CASSQGGLAGGYTDTQYF. The chain uses TRBV4-2 and TRBJ2-3; 15 bases line up with TRBD2. The CDR3 runs to 18 residues. Germline trimming cut 1 base from V and 2 bases from J; bases unmatched to any gene: 4. Per germline, CDR1 LGHNA and CDR2 YNFKEQ.

This clonotype was found many times. V is TRBV15 and J is TRBJ1-2, with a possible D match to TRBD1 (6 bases). V dropped 0 bases and J dropped 4 bases, with 12 bases sitting between them. The CDR3 has 15 amino acids. Germline assignment: CDR1 LNHNV and CDR2 YYDKDF (reference sequence). CDR3 loop: CATSRESGAIYGYTF. The CDR3, as DNA: TGTGCCACCAGCAGAGAGTCAGGGGCAATCTATGGCTACACCTTC.

This chain connects TRBV7-2 to TRBJ2-1, with 9 positions matching TRBD2. Trimming removed 5 bases from V and 5 bases from J; junction bases left unmatched: 7. This CDR3 region has 15 residues. Germline V gene lookup returns CDR1 SGHTA and CDR2 FQGNSA. DNA for the CDR3: TGTGCCAGCAGCGTTAGCGGGGGAGCGAACAATGAGCAGTTCTTC. It yields the protein CASSVSGGANNEQFF.

This clonotype was seen at least ten times. The CDR3 reads CASSPGGRIYNEQFF. For the CDR3, the DNA is TGTGCCAGCAGCCCTGGCGGACGGATTTACAATGAGCAGTTCTTC. This sequence joins TRBV9 and TRBJ2-1; D is uncertain. Trimming took 4 bases from V and 4 from J, leaving 15 bases between them. The germline gives CDR1 SGDLS, CDR2 YYNGEE. The CDR3 is made up of 15 amino acids.

The chain carries TRBV7-2 and TRBJ2-1, with D possibly being TRBD2 (6 bases). The germline gives CDR1 SGHTA, CDR2 FQGNSA. The CDR3 is made up of 11 amino acids. V lost 2 bases, J lost 12 bases, and 8 bases lay in between. The CDR3 bases are TGTGCCAGCAGCTTAAGACTAGTGCAGTTCTTC. Protein sequence: CASSLRLVQFF.